The rows below give T cell receptor beta chains drawn from one sample of a study of cytomegalovirus exposure and HLA in healthy donors. TCRdb keeps only in-frame clones here, not all; method: immunoSEQ multiplex PCR. The table includes under 200,000 clones, about 59% detected once. Sequencing input: PBMCs. Receptors originate from a man aged 35-49 years in good health and CMV-seronegative. Each CDR3 is given with its conserved first and last residue. Fields, in order: J gene, V gene, CDR3 protein.

TRBJ1-2,TRBV28,CASSPDFRGQGAGGYGYTF
TRBJ2-2,TRBV5-1,CASSLEDRNTGELFF
TRBJ2-1,TRBV29-1,CSVSPSGDNEQFF
TRBJ1-5,TRBV6-5,CASSYGQFNQPQHF
TRBJ1-2,TRBV7-2,CASSAGSGYGYTF
TRBJ2-1,TRBV4-2,CASSWGGDLFNEQFF
TRBJ2-5,TRBV11-2,CASSPSASGGAPQYF
TRBJ2-5,TRBV11-1,CASSFSKETQYF
TRBJ2-7,TRBV11-2,CASSPLSSYEQYF
TRBJ2-7,TRBV5-5,CASSLGQGFYEQYF
TRBJ2-7,TRBV6-6,CASKLAQTYEQYF
TRBJ2-5,TRBV27,CASRKQGATLGAQYF
TRBJ2-5,TRBV20-1,CSARVPGTQYF
TRBJ2-1,TRBV6-1,CASSVGQGPNEQFF
TRBJ1-5,TRBV2,CASSPGQAYQPQHF
TRBJ1-4,TRBV7-2,CASSPMGQINEKLFF
TRBJ2-1,TRBV28,CASSSSVIDEQFF
TRBJ2-3,TRBV19,CASSIPPEQGTDTQYF
TRBJ1-1,TRBV7-3,CASSKDRVSEAFF
TRBJ2-1,TRBV5-4,CASSSGTGGYNEQFF
.,TRBV6-1,CASRDDRALTYEQYF
TRBJ2-3,TRBV4-3,CASSQDRGGSTDTQYF
TRBJ2-3,TRBV11-2,CASSFRGRAPDTQYF
TRBJ2-7,TRBV2,CASSQGAAREQYF
TRBJ2-7,TRBV27,CASSSRDSSYEQYF
TRBJ2-7,TRBV5-4,CASSSSSYEQYF
TRBJ2-1,TRBV5-4,CASSLLGGSYNEQFF
TRBJ2-7,TRBV7-2,CASSLGREGLKYF
TRBJ1-6,TRBV6-5,CASSSGSSNSPLHF
TRBJ2-5,TRBV7-2,CASSLELADKKYF
TRBJ1-1,TRBV6-5,CASSYRGRHTEAFF
TRBJ1-1,TRBV5-1,CASSFTGQADTEAFF
TRBJ2-1,TRBV7-8,CASSFQAGSSYNEQFF
TRBJ2-1,TRBV15,CATSRGREYNEQFF
TRBJ1-3,TRBV10-3,CAISDPGTGRTGNTIYF
TRBJ1-5,TRBV2,CASTTGVVQPQHF
TRBJ2-7,TRBV29-1,CSVAKGGAAAYEQYF
TRBJ2-2,TRBV11-3,CASSPGTGAPGELFF
TRBJ2-3,TRBV30,CAWSRTSGGHTQYF
TRBJ2-3,TRBV19,CASKRRESTDTQYF
TRBJ2-3,TRBV7-9,CSSSLSGTNTDTQYF
TRBJ1-1,TRBV21-1,CASSKGNRANTEAFF
TRBJ2-6,TRBV5-4,CASSFGGSLSGANVLTF
TRBJ1-4,TRBV7-2,CASSQQGRNEKLFF
TRBJ2-1,TRBV5-1,CASSATSEEQFF
TRBJ2-6,TRBV7-9,CASSRLALRGASGANVLTF
TRBJ1-4,TRBV6-6,CASRTRQGSNEKLFF
TRBJ2-7,TRBV19,CASSAQGGHPYEQYF
TRBJ2-3,TRBV18,CASSGQGSDTQYF
TRBJ2-7,TRBV5-5,CASSLAGTPPGEQYF
TRBJ2-7,TRBV7-8,CASSFRTSGYEQYF
TRBJ1-5,TRBV7-2,CASSFQNSNQPQHF
TRBJ2-1,TRBV2,CASSRGRSSYNEQFF
TRBJ2-5,TRBV5-1,CASSLGASGNGETQYF